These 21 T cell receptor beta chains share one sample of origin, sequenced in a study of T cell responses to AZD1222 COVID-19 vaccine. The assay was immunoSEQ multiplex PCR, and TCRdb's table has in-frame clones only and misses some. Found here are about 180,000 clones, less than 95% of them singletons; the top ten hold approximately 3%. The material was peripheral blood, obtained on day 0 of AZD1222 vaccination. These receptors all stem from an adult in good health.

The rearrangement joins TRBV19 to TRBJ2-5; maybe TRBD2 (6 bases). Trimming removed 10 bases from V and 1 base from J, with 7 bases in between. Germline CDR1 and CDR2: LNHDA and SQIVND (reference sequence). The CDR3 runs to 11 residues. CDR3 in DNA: TGTGCCACGACTAGCCAAGAGACCCAGTACTTC. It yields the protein CATTSQETQYF.

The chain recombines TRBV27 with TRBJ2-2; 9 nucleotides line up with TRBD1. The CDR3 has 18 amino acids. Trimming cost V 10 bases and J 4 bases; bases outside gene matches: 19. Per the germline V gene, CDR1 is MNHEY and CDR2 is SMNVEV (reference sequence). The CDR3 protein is CATPLAGGQGSGTGELFF. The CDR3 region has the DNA TGTGCCACTCCGTTGGCAGGGGGACAGGGCTCGGGCACCGGGGAGCTGTTTTTT.

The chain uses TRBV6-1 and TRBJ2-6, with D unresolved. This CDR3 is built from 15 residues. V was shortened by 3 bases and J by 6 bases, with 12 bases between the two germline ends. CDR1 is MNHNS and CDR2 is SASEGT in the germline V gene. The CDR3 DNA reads TGTGCCAGCAGTGATTTCCCCCAGCAGGCCAACGTCCTGACTTTC. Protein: CASSDFPQQANVLTF.

In DNA, the CDR3 is TGCAGCGTTGAAGGGTCCGGGGGCCAAAGCTCCTACAATGAGCAGTTCTTC. Protein product: CSVEGSGGQSSYNEQFF. The chain uses TRBV29-1 and TRBJ2-1; D assignment may be TRBD1 or TRBD2 (6 bases each). The CDR3 is made up of 17 amino acids. V lost 1 base, J lost 0 bases, and 16 bases lay in between. Germline V gene lookup returns CDR1 SQVTM and CDR2 ANQGSEA.

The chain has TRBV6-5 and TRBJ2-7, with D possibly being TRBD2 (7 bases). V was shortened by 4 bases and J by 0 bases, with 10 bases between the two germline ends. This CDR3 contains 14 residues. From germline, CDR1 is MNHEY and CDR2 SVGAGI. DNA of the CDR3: TGTGCCAGCAGTTTGGGGGGGCCCTCCTACGAGCAGTACTTC. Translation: CASSLGGPSYEQYF.

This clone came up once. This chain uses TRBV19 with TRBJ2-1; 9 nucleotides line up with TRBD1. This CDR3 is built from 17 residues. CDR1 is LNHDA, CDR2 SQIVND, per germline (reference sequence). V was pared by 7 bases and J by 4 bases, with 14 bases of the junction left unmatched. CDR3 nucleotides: TGTGCCAGTACCACAAGTGGGGGGGACAGGGTATACAATGAGCAGTTCTTC. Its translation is CASTTSGGDRVYNEQFF.

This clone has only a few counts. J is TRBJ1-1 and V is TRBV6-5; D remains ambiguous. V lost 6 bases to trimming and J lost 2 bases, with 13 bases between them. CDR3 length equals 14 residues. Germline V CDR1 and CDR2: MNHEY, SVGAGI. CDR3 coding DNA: TGTGCCAGCAGCCTTTCGCGGGCCAACACTGAAGCTTTCTTT. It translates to CASSLSRANTEAFF.

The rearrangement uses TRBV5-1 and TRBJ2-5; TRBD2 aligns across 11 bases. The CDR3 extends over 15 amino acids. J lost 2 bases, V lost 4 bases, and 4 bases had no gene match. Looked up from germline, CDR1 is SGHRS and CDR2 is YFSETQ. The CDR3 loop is CASSGASGGQETQYF. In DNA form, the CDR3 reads TGCGCCAGCAGCGGGGCTAGCGGGGGGCAAGAGACCCAGTACTTC.

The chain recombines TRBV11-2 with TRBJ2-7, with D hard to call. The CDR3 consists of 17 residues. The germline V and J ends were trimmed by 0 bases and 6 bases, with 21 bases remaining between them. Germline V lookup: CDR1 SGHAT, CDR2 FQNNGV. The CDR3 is CASSLDLIGLKSLEQYF. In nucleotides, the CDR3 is TGTGCCAGCAGCTTAGATCTGATCGGTCTAAAAAGTCTCGAGCAGTACTTC.

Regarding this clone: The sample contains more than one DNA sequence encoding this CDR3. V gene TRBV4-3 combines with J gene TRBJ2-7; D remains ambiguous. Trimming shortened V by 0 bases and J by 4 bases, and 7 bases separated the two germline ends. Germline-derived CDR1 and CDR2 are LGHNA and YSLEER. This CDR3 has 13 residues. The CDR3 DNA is TGCGCCAGCAGCCAAGATTTAAGTTACGAGCAGTACTTC. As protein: CASSQDLSYEQYF.

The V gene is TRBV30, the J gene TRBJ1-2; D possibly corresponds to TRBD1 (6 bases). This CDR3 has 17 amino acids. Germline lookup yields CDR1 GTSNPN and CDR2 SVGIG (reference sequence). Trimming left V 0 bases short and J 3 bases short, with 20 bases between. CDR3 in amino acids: CAWSVQGSWGAHYGYTF. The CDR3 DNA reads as TGTGCCTGGAGTGTACAGGGTTCGTGGGGCGCCCACTATGGCTACACCTTC.

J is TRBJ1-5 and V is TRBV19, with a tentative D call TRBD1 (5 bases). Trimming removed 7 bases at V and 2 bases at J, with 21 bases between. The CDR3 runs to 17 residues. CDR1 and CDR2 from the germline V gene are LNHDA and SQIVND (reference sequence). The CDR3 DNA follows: TGTGCCAGTACCCGGAGGGGCGTGGGGTCGGGCAATCAGCCCCAGCATTTT. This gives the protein CASTRRGVGSGNQPQHF.

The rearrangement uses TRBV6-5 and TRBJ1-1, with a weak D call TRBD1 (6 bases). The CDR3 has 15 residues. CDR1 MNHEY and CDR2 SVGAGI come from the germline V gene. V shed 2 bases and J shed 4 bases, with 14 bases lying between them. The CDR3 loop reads CASSYLGTRTTEAFF. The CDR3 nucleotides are TGTGCCAGCAGTTACCTGGGGACACGTACCACTGAAGCTTTCTTT.

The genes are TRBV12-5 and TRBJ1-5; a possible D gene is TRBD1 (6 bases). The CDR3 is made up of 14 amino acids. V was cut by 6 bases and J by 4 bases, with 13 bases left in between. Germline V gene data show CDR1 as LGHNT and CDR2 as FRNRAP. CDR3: CASGPDRSNQPQHF. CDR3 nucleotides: TGTGCTAGTGGCCCTGACAGGTCTAATCAGCCCCAGCATTTT.

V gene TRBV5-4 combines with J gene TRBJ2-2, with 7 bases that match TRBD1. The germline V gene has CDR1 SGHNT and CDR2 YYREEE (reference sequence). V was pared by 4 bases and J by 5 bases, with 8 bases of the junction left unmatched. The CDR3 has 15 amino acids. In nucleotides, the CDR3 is TGTGCCAGCAGCACTACAGGGGTTCGTACCGGGGAGCTGTTTTTT. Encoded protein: CASSTTGVRTGELFF.

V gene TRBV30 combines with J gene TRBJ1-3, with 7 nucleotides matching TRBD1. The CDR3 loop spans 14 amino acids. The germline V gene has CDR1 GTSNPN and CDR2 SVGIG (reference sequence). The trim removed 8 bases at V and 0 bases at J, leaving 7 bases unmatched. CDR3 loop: CAGNRGISGNTIYF. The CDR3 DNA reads TGTGCCGGAAACAGGGGAATCTCTGGAAACACCATATATTTT.

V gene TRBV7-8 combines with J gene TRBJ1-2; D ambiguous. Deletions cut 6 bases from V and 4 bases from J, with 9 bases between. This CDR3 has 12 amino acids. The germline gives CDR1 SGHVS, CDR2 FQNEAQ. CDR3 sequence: CASSLGSYGYTF. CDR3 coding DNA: TGTGCCAGCAGTCTCGGGTCCTATGGCTACACCTTC.

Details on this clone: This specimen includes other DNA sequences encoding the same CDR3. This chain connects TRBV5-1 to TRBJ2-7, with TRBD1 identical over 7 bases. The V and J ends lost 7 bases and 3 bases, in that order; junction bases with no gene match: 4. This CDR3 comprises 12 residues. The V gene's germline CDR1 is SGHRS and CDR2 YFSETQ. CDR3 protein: CASSRDSYEQYF. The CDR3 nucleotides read TGCGCCAGCTCTCGGGACAGCTACGAGCAGTACTTC.

The CDR3: CASSSAGGGPVQETQYF. The CDR3 DNA reads TGTGCCAGCAGCTCCGCTGGCGGGGGGCCCGTACAAGAGACCCAGTACTTC. This chain uses TRBV5-4 with TRBJ2-5; TRBD2 aligns across 8 bases. This CDR3 has 17 residues. V shed 3 bases and J 2 bases; nucleotides not matched to a gene: 12. Germline CDR1 and CDR2: SGHNT and YYREEE (reference sequence).

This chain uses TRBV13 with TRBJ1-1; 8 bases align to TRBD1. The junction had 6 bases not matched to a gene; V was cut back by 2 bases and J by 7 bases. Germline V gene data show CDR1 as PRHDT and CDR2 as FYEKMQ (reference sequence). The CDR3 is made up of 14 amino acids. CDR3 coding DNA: TGTGCCAGCAGCTTACGACAGGGGATGGATGAAGCTTTCTTT. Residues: CASSLRQGMDEAFF. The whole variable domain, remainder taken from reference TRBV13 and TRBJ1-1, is AAGVIQSPRHLIKEKRETATLKCYPIPRHDTVYWYQQGPGQDPQFLISFYEKMQSDKGSIPDRFSAQQFSDYHSELNMSSLELGDSALYFCASSLRQGMDEAFFGQGTRLTVV.

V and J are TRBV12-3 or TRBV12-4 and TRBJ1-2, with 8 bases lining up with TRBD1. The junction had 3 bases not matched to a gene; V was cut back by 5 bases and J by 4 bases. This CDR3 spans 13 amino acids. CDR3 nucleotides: TGTGCCAGCAGTCAGGACAGGGCCTATGGCTACACCTTC. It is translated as CASSQDRAYGYTF.